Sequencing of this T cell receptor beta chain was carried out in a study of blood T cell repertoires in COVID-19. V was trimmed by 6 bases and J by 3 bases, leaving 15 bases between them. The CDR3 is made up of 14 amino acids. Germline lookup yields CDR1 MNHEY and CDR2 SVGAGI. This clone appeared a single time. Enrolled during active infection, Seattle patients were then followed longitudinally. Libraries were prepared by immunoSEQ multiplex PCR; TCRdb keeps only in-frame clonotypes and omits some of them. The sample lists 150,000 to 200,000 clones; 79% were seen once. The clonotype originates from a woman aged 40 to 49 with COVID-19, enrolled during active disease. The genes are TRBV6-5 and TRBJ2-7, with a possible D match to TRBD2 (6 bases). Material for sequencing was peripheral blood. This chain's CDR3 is CASRTRRDSYEQYF. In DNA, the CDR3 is TGTGCCAGCAGAACCCGGAGGGATAGCTACGAGCAGTACTTC.